The next 10 T cell receptor beta chains were all read from a single sample in a study of cytomegalovirus exposure and HLA in healthy donors. TCRdb keeps only in-frame clones here, not all; method: immunoSEQ multiplex PCR. The sample consists of more than 100,000 clones, approximately 88% of them appearing once. The sequenced sample consisted of PBMCs. Receptors were obtained from a woman under 30 in good health and CMV-seropositive.

The rearrangement joins TRBV15 to TRBJ2-7, with TRBD1 matching over 7 bases. The CDR3 sequence is 16 residues long. Germline CDR1 is LNHNV and CDR2 is YYDKDF (reference sequence). Trimming cost V 0 bases and J 6 bases; bases outside gene matches: 11. CDR3 in amino acids: CATSRELPGQSGEQYF. CDR3 DNA: TGTGCCACCAGCAGAGAACTACCGGGACAGTCGGGCGAGCAGTACTTC.

This rearrangement joins TRBV18 to TRBJ1-2; D not resolved. The CDR3 extends over 11 amino acids. V was cut by 8 bases and J by 8 bases, with 12 bases left in between. Germline CDR1 and CDR2: KGHSH and LQKENI. CDR3 residues: CASTGRVGYTF. The CDR3 DNA reads TGTGCCAGCACCGGGCGGGTCGGCTACACCTTC.

The V call is TRBV5-4, the J call TRBJ2-5; weak D call: TRBD1 (5 bases). CDR1 is SGHNT and CDR2 is YYREEE in the germline V gene (reference sequence). CDR3 length: 12 amino acids. The V end lost 2 bases, the J end lost 4 bases, and 6 bases lay between the germline ends. This CDR3 reads CASSLRGETQYF. The CDR3 DNA sequence: TGTGCCAGCAGCTTAAGGGGAGAGACCCAGTACTTC.

V and J are TRBV5-1 and TRBJ2-7; 12 nucleotides match TRBD1. The J segment lost 3 bases and the V segment lost 5 bases, leaving 6 bases of the junction unmatched. Germline lookup yields CDR1 SGHRS and CDR2 YFSETQ. This CDR3 is built from 15 residues. For the CDR3, the DNA is TGCGCCAGCAGTCCCGGGACAGGGGGCTTCTACGAGCAGTACTTC. This codes for CASSPGTGGFYEQYF.

CDR3 residues: CASSPQRGGTQYF. CDR3 DNA sequence: TGTGCCAGCAGCCCTCAGCGGGGGGGAACGCAGTATTTT. This chain uses TRBV7-3 with TRBJ2-3; the match to TRBD2 covers 10 bases. The CDR3 consists of 13 residues. Looked up from germline, CDR1 is SGHTA and CDR2 is FQGTGA. V lost 5 bases, J lost 9 bases, and 5 bases stayed unmatched. The full variable domain, rest sourced from reference TRBV7-3 and TRBJ2-3, is GAGVSQTPSNKVTEKGKYVELRCDPISGHTALYWYRQSLGQGPEFLIYFQGTGAADDSGLPNDRFFAVRPEGSVSTLKIQRTERGDSAVYLCASSPQRGGTQYFGPGTRLTVL.

J is TRBJ1-2 and V is TRBV19; D might be TRBD1 (6 bases). Trimming left V 6 bases short and J 1 base short, with 15 bases between. CDR3 size: 15 residues. CDR1 is LNHDA and CDR2 is SQIVND in the germline V gene (reference sequence). The DNA of the CDR3 is TGTGCCAGTAGGTCAACAGGGCTAGATAACTATGGCTACACCTTC. Protein product: CASRSTGLDNYGYTF.

V usage is TRBV19 and J usage is TRBJ2-1; 13 positions agree with TRBD2. CDR1 and CDR2 (germline): LNHDA, SQIVND (reference sequence). The CDR3 has 16 amino acids. J was trimmed by 5 bases and V by 4 bases; bases with no gene match: 5. The CDR3 reads CASSTGLAGDNNEQFF. CDR3 coding DNA: TGTGCCAGTAGTACCGGACTAGCGGGAGACAACAATGAGCAGTTCTTC.

The V gene is TRBV11-2, the J gene TRBJ2-5; 8 nucleotides agree with TRBD2. Germline V gene sequence: CDR1 SGHAT, CDR2 FQNNGV. This CDR3 comprises 16 residues. The V gene end was trimmed by 5 bases and the J gene end by 3 bases; junction bases not matched to a gene: 11. The CDR3 region is CASSPTFGLAEETQYF. In DNA, the CDR3 is TGTGCCAGCAGCCCGACATTTGGACTAGCCGAAGAGACCCAGTACTTC.

This clone has a single count. The rearrangement links TRBV4-1 to TRBJ2-3, with D possibly TRBD2 on 7 matching bases. The CDR3 covers 15 residues. Between the trimmed V and J ends, which lost 4 bases and 10 bases, there was a span of 21 bases. Germline values: CDR1 MGHRA, CDR2 YSYEKL. CDR3 bases: TGCGCCAGCAGCCCCCTTCTGGGGGGGGCCTACCCGCAGTATTTT. Amino acids: CASSPLLGGAYPQYF.

The gene calls are TRBV6-5 and TRBJ2-1, with 9 bases fitting TRBD2. J lost 3 bases, V lost 0 bases, and 3 bases had no gene match. The CDR3 is 16 amino acids. The V gene's germline CDR1 is MNHEY and CDR2 SVGAGI. The CDR3 here is CASSYSSGGIYNEQFF. As DNA, the CDR3 is TGTGCCAGCAGTTACTCTAGCGGGGGCATCTACAATGAGCAGTTCTTC.